The rows below give T cell receptor beta chains drawn from one sample of a study of response to subunit inactivated influenza vaccine. TCRdb re-analysed the RT-PCR reads in MiXCR, keeping a single row per CDR3 protein. Altogether 450,000 to 600,000 distinct CDR3 sequences are present, approximately 7.2% being singletons, with the ten largest covering roughly 13%. Sequencing used PBMCs from blood, obtained 23 months after vaccination. These receptors originate from a man between 50 and 75 years old who received an inactivated influenza vaccine. Each CDR3 is given with its conserved first and last residue. D genes are given only for firm matches. Expanded clones are given a class, and other clones once, few, many or no size at all.

V gene	clone size	D gene	J gene	CDR3 DNA	CDR3 protein
TRBV12-3/TRBV12-4	few	TRBD2	TRBJ2-3	TGTGCCAGCAGTATTTCGGGACTAGCGACAGATACGCAGTATTTT	CASSISGLATDTQYF
TRBV20-1	-	-	TRBJ2-7	TGCAGTGCTAGTCCCGGGAGTAAAACTTACGAGCAGTACTTC	CSASPGSKTYEQYF
TRBV19	few	TRBD2	TRBJ2-7	TGTGCCAGTAGTATTGGACTAGTCTACGAGCAGTACTTC	CASSIGLVYEQYF
TRBV20-1	few	TRBD2	TRBJ2-5	TGCAGTGTCCCACTAGCGGGGGTAAAGACCCAGTACTTC	CSVPLAGVKTQYF
TRBV6-1	many	-	TRBJ2-1	TGTGCCAGCAGCCTTCTTTCGACTAGCTCCTACAATGAGCAGTTCTTC	CASSLLSTSSYNEQFF
TRBV20-1	many	-	TRBJ1-1	TGCAGTGCCAGGGGTCAGGGGTACACTGAAGCTTTCTTT	CSARGQGYTEAFF
TRBV10-3	many	TRBD2	TRBJ2-3	TGTGCCATCAGGGGAGCGGGGGGGCGCACAGATACGCAGTATTTT	CAIRGAGGRTDTQYF
TRBV5-6	-	TRBD1	TRBJ1-2	TGTGCCAGCAGCCCCGGGGGGACAGGGGGAAACTATGGCTACACCTTC	CASSPGGTGGNYGYTF
TRBV3-1	few	-	TRBJ2-1	TGTGCCAGCAGCCTCCGGGGCGGGGCCTTTTACAATGAGCAGTTCTTC	CASSLRGGAFYNEQFF
TRBV28	many	-	TRBJ1-4	TGTGCCAGCAGAAAAGGGGCCGCTCATGAAAAACTGTTTTTT	CASRKGAAHEKLFF
TRBV20-1	many	-	TRBJ2-1	TGCAGTGCTAGTGGCGCGGAGTTTTCCTACAATGAGCAGTTCTTC	CSASGAEFSYNEQFF
TRBV7-8	-	-	TRBJ1-2	TGTGCCAGCAGCTTAGAGCTAAGTCGGAACTATGGCTACACCTTC	CASSLELSRNYGYTF
TRBV4-2	-	-	TRBJ2-1	TGTGCCAGCAGCCTCCTAGGTGGGACATATGGGGATGAGCAGTTCTTC	CASSLLGGTYGDEQFF
TRBV24-1	-	TRBD2	TRBJ2-3	TGTGCCACCAGACCTAGCGGGACGAGCACAGATACGCAGTATTTT	CATRPSGTSTDTQYF
TRBV20-1	few	-	TRBJ2-3	TGCAGTGCTAGAGATCTCGGGGGATGGGCGAGCACAGATACGCAGTATTTT	CSARDLGGWASTDTQYF
TRBV3-1	-	-	TRBJ2-1	TGTGCCAGCAGCCAAGAGAGCTTAAGGGACTCCTACAATGAGCAGTTCTTC	CASSQESLRDSYNEQFF
TRBV4-2	-	TRBD1	TRBJ2-7	TGTGCCAGCAGCTCCCGGGACAGGGACGAGCAGTACTTC	CASSSRDRDEQYF
TRBV6-6	-	-	TRBJ2-3	TGTGCCAGCAGTTACCCCGGGAATACGCAGTATTTT	CASSYPGNTQYF
TRBV5-1	-	-	TRBJ1-4	TGCGCCAGCAGCTTCCGTTTTGCAACTAATGAAAAACTGTTTTTT	CASSFRFATNEKLFF
TRBV12-3/TRBV12-4	few	-	TRBJ2-3	TGTGCCAGCAGTTTTCTACTTGGGGGGAGTAGAGATCGGTGGGGTACAGATACGCAGTATTTT	CASSFLLGGSRDRWGTDTQYF
TRBV5-1	-	-	TRBJ2-2	TGCGCCAGCAGCTTGATTGGGGGGGCGACGACCGGGGAGCTGTTTTTT	CASSLIGGATTGELFF
TRBV2	-	-	TRBJ1-6	TGTGCCAGCAGGGCAGGCCCATCGCCCCTCCACTTT	CASRAGPSPLHF
TRBV7-9	few	-	TRBJ1-2	TGTGCCAGCAGCCCTCCTTTGGCGAGGACGTTCGACTATGGCTACACCTTC	CASSPPLARTFDYGYTF
TRBV2	many	-	TRBJ2-2	TGTGCCAGCAGGGGGGACACTGACACCGGGGAGCTGTTTTTT	CASRGDTDTGELFF
TRBV7-6	-	-	TRBJ2-7	TGTGCCAGCAGCTTAACCGGGACGCGGGTCTACGAGCAGTACTTC	CASSLTGTRVYEQYF
TRBV5-1	-	-	TRBJ1-4	TGCGCCAGCAGCTTGGGGGCCAGGGAGAATGAAAAACTGTTTTTT	CASSLGARENEKLFF
TRBV20-1	few	TRBD2	TRBJ2-1	TGCAGGGCTACCAGGGGCGGGACTAGCGACTCCTACAATGAGCAGTTCTTC	CRATRGGTSDSYNEQFF
TRBV12-3/TRBV12-4	many	-	TRBJ1-3	TGTGCCAGCTGGACGGGGCTATCTGGAAACACCATATATTTT	CASWTGLSGNTIYF
TRBV10-3	-	-	TRBJ2-3	TGTGCCATCAGTGAGTCGCGTGGGGCGGGAGATACGCAGTATTTT	CAISESRGAGDTQYF
TRBV28	many	-	TRBJ2-1	TGTGCCAGCATCCCTGGGCAGGGCTCCTACAATGAGCAGTTCTTC	CASIPGQGSYNEQFF
TRBV29-1	many	-	TRBJ2-3	TGCAGCGTTGTTGCGGGGGCGCGGGCAGATACGCAGTATTTT	CSVVAGARADTQYF
TRBV29-1	few	TRBD1	TRBJ2-5	TGCAGCGTTGAAATCGTCGGTGACAGGGTTCAAGAGACCCAGTACTTC	CSVEIVGDRVQETQYF
TRBV5-1	few	-	TRBJ2-1	TGCGCCAGCAGCTTAATGACAAACAACAATGAGCAGTTCTTC	CASSLMTNNNEQFF
TRBV20-1	-	-	TRBJ1-5	TGCAGTGCTAGTGGGCAAGATGATAGATCCATCAATCAGCCCCAGCATTTT	CSASGQDDRSINQPQHF
TRBV7-8	few	-	TRBJ2-5	TGTGCCAGCAGCTTAAGGGACCCCGGGGGGACCCAGTACTTC	CASSLRDPGGTQYF
TRBV7-2	-	TRBD1	TRBJ1-2	TGTGCCAGCAGCCTTTGGGACAGTGGAACCTATGGCTACACCTTC	CASSLWDSGTYGYTF
TRBV12-3/TRBV12-4	few	-	TRBJ2-7	TGTGCCAGCAAGATAGACGGAAAGGGCCACTCCTACGAGCAGTACTTC	CASKIDGKGHSYEQYF
TRBV6-1	-	TRBD1	TRBJ2-3	TGTGCCAGCAGTCGAGGGGGACAGGGCAGCACAGATACGCAGTATTTT	CASSRGGQGSTDTQYF
TRBV4-3	-	-	TRBJ2-3	TGCGCCAGCAGCCAAGGCGCAGGGGCTAGCACAGATACGCAGTATTTT	CASSQGAGASTDTQYF
TRBV29-1	many	-	TRBJ1-1	TGCAGCGTTGAAGATCTGGGTGGGGCTGAAGCTTTCTTT	CSVEDLGGAEAFF
TRBV7-2	-	TRBD1	TRBJ2-3	TGTGCCAGCAGCTTCCCGGGACAGCACACAGATACGCAGTATTTT	CASSFPGQHTDTQYF
TRBV29-1	many	TRBD2	TRBJ2-1	TGCAGCGTTGAGGGCAGACTAGCGGACAATGAGCAGTTCTTC	CSVEGRLADNEQFF
TRBV6-1	few	TRBD1	TRBJ1-1	TGTGCCAGCACCCCGGGACAGGGTTCCTCGGGGACTGAAGCTTTCTTT	CASTPGQGSSGTEAFF
TRBV4-2	-	TRBD2	TRBJ2-5	TGTGCCAGCAGCCAAGTTTCCAGCGGGGGTCAAGAGACCCAGTACTTC	CASSQVSSGGQETQYF
TRBV6-5	many	TRBD1	TRBJ2-5	TGTGCCAGCAGTTACTCGGGGACAGGGCCGCCGACCCAGTACTTC	CASSYSGTGPPTQYF
TRBV20-1	-	-	TRBJ2-7	TGCAGTGCCCACAGGGAGAATTACGAGCAGTACTTC	CSAHRENYEQYF
TRBV4-3	few	-	TRBJ1-2	TGCGCCAGCAGCCAAGGCAGGGTTACTGGCTATGGCTACACCTTC	CASSQGRVTGYGYTF
TRBV4-2	many	TRBD2	TRBJ2-2	TGTGCCAGCAGCCCGACTAGCGGGAGGCAGTTTTTT	CASSPTSGRQFF
TRBV20-1	-	-	TRBJ2-7	TGCAGTGCTAGTGGACGGACCAACCCACAGTACTTC	CSASGRTNPQYF
TRBV18	-	TRBD2	TRBJ2-3	TGTGCCAGCTCACCCAGTCTAGCGGGGGGCACAGATACGCAGTATTTT	CASSPSLAGGTDTQYF
TRBV7-2	-	TRBD2	TRBJ2-1	TGTGCCAGCAGCATCACTAGCGGGGGCCAGTGGGAGCAGTTCTTC	CASSITSGGQWEQFF
TRBV10-1	few	TRBD2	TRBJ2-3	TGCGCCAGCAGTGGCTCGAGCGGGGCTCTCACAGATACGCAGTATTTT	CASSGSSGALTDTQYF
TRBV10-3	-	TRBD1	TRBJ2-7	TGTGCCATCAGCGCCGGGACAGGGAACTACGAGCAGTACTTC	CAISAGTGNYEQYF